This T cell receptor (beta chain) is from a study of T cell clonotyping in hematopoietic cell transplantation (dated by TCRdb to about 2021). In terms of the full investigation: A total of 120 to 150 blood samples were gathered in the study from 35 consecutive transplant recipients along with their related donors. Recruitment of patients ran from 2015 to early 2017, and follow-up continued until September 2020 or until death. Study-level results and caveats: The sample size was limited, and because cells were not sorted, the contributions of CD4 and CD8 repertoires could not be separated. Overlap with donor repertoires was found for only a small fraction of recipient repertoires, with over 95% found to appear de novo at the given depth. Recipient TCR diversity fell after transplant, with pathologically expanded clonotypes rising progressively from day 30 to day 180. Broader TCR repertoire diversity after transplant was predicted by Inverse Simpson Index values from donors and from recipients before transplant.

CDR1 and CDR2 are drawn from the germline V gene: LGHNA, YNFKEQ. Spanning cysteine to phenylalanine, the CDR3 consists of 16 amino acids. Only CDR3 DNA is held: 48 bases, read in frame from base 1. The junction carries 18 bases between V and J, which are trimmed by 1 base and 6 bases respectively. Blood samples for TCR beta sequencing were given by related transplant donors. Nuclei Lysis Solution was used to extract genomic DNA from fresh or cryopreserved unfractionated peripheral blood mononuclear cells. The immunoSEQ assay, a bias-controlled multiplex PCR with V- and J-specific primers, was used to amplify TCR beta CDR3 regions from genomic DNA. In a second PCR step, a proprietary barcode and Illumina adapter sequences were attached to the CDR3 amplicons. CDR3 libraries were sequenced on an Illumina MiSeq instrument. The original pipeline was this. Export and quality control were handled in immunoSEQ Analyzer 3.0, while downstream analyses relied on R Bioconductor and Immunarch. Only productive rearrangements in the normalized downsampled data set were used to calculate repertoire metrics. Clonotypes larger than 5 templates in the normalized cohort were defined as pathologically expanded. The Inverse Simpson Index served as the measure of repertoire diversity. To capture all clonotypes, CMV-specificity analyses were performed on the non-normalized data set. Held by TCRdb, this immuneACCESS table contains in-frame sequences only and omits some clones. Under half of the omission traces to an unresolved V gene where checked; the cause of the rest is unknown. Clone size and the V and J calls come from that table; the DNA yielded D and trimming. Recorded for this sample are 15,000 to 20,000 clones; over 55% of them occurred a single time. Jointly, the top ten make up roughly a tenth of the sample.

With respect to this clone: The specificity of this receptor is unknown. It has no much larger one-base neighbor in the sample; base qualities were not kept.

The chain employs TRBV4-2 and TRBJ2-5; the D segment could be TRBD1, given 7 matching bases. Sequencing was done on a sample of peripheral blood mononuclear cells. This TCR came from a woman in her sixties or seventies in good health. Some clones in this sample may be carry-over from other donors' samples. DNA sequence: TGTGCCAGCAGCCAAGTGGGGGACTCAGGGGGAAAGACCCAGTACTTC. Its translation reads: CASSQVGDSGGKTQYF.